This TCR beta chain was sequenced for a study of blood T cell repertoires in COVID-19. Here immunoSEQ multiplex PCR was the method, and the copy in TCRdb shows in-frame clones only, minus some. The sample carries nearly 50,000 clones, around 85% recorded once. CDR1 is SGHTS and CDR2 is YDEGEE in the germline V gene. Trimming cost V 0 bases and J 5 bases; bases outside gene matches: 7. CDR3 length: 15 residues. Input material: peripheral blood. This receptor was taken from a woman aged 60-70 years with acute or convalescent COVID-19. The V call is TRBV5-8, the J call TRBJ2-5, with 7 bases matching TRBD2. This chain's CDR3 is CASSLEHLGGETQYF. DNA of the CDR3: TGTGCCAGCAGCTTGGAACACTTGGGAGGGGAGACCCAGTACTTC.